Presented here are 25 T cell receptor beta chains from one specimen sequenced in a study of blood T cell repertoires in COVID-19. Sequencing used immunoSEQ multiplex PCR; TCRdb keeps in-frame clones, though not all of them. The table lists some 200,000 clones, more than 80% of them singletons. The specimen sequenced was PBMCs or T cells enriched from blood (not recorded which). These receptors originate from a woman between 40 and 55 years old with acute COVID-19.

In this sample, this clone turned up a few times. This chain uses TRBV5-1 with TRBJ1-2, with D maybe TRBD1 (6 bases). Between the trimmed V and J ends, which lost 4 bases and 4 bases, there was a span of 11 bases. This CDR3 is 13 amino acids long. Germline CDR1 reads SGHRS; CDR2 reads YFSETQ. In nucleotides, the CDR3 is TGCGCCAGCAGCCTCACAGGGTTCTATGGCTACACCTTC. Translating gives CASSLTGFYGYTF.

The rearrangement uses TRBV5-1 and TRBJ1-1; perhaps TRBD1 as D (6 bases). The CDR3 totals 14 residues. CDR1 and CDR2 from the germline V gene are SGHRS and YFSETQ. V was clipped by 3 bases and J by 4 bases, with 13 bases between them. The CDR3 nucleotides read TGCGCCAGCAGCTCAACCAGGGGTTCCACTGAAGCTTTCTTT. As protein: CASSSTRGSTEAFF.

To note about this clone: Other DNA sequences within the sample encode an identical CDR3. This sequence joins TRBV3-1 (or the pseudogene TRBV3-2) and TRBJ1-1, with 7 bases lining up with TRBD1. J was trimmed by 7 bases and V by 3 bases; bases with no gene match: 2. Germline-derived CDR1 and CDR2 are LGHDT and YNNKEL (reference sequence). This CDR3 has 12 residues. The CDR3 reads CASSQTGLEAFF. The CDR3, as DNA: TGTGCCAGCAGCCAGACAGGGCTTGAAGCTTTCTTT.

The chain has TRBV5-6 and TRBJ2-3; TRBD1 is a possible D gene (6 bases). Germline lookup yields CDR1 SGHDT and CDR2 YYEEEE. The CDR3 consists of 16 residues. Trimming took 2 bases from V and 4 from J, leaving 17 bases between them. CDR3: CASSLSPRGLPDTQYF. The CDR3 region has the DNA TGTGCCAGCAGCTTATCTCCGAGGGGGTTACCAGATACGCAGTATTTT.

The genes are TRBV3-1 (or the pseudogene TRBV3-2) and TRBJ1-1; D is perhaps TRBD1 (5 bases). Trimming cost V 2 bases and J 6 bases, with 16 bases left between them. CDR1 is LGHDT, CDR2 YNNKEL, per germline (reference sequence). The CDR3 totals 15 residues. The CDR3 nucleotides read TGTGCCAGCAGCCAACGGACAATACCCCACCCTGAAGCTTTCTTT. Translated, it gives CASSQRTIPHPEAFF.

V is TRBV6-6 and J is TRBJ1-1, with 7 nucleotides matching TRBD1. Unmatched junction bases numbered 10, after V lost 6 bases and J lost 3 bases. This CDR3 contains 15 residues. Germline loops: CDR1 MNHNY, CDR2 SVGAGI (reference sequence). The CDR3 nucleotides are TGTGCCAGCAGCCCCCTTACAGGGGTGGACACTGAAGCTTTCTTT. This codes for CASSPLTGVDTEAFF.

This sequence joins TRBV19 and TRBJ1-3; 8 bases fit TRBD1. CDR3 length: 18 residues. Looked up from germline, CDR1 is LNHDA and CDR2 is SQIVND (reference sequence). Trimming at V came to 1 base and at J to 5 bases, leaving 13 bases not matched to a gene. CDR3 in DNA: TGTGCCAGTAGTATAGCCCCACGAGGACAGGGCAGAAGAAACACCATATATTTT. Its translation: CASSIAPRGQGRRNTIYF.

Written as DNA, the CDR3 is TGTGCCAGCACCAAAACAGGGGTCGAGCAGTACTTC. It specifies CASTKTGVEQYF. This chain uses TRBV2 with TRBJ2-7; 7 bases align to TRBD1. V was clipped by 7 bases and J by 6 bases; unmatched bases: 6. The CDR3 runs 12 residues. Germline CDR1 and CDR2: SNHLY and FYNNEI.

The chain employs TRBV19 and TRBJ1-1, with D possibly being TRBD1 (5 bases). The V end was cut by 7 bases, the J end by 3 bases, with 9 bases between. The CDR3 has 12 amino acids. The V gene's germline CDR1 is LNHDA and CDR2 SQIVND (reference sequence). Written as DNA, the CDR3 is TGTGCCAGTACGCAGGGTTACACTGAAGCTTTCTTT. This translates into CASTQGYTEAFF.

The chain employs TRBV18 and TRBJ2-5; 11 bases agree with TRBD1. With 3 bases clipped from V and 4 bases from J, the junction kept 1 base outside the gene matches. Germline values: CDR1 KGHSH, CDR2 LQKENI. The CDR3 sequence is 14 residues long. The CDR3 here is CASSPGQGGETQYF. The CDR3 DNA follows: TGTGCCAGCTCACCGGGACAGGGGGGAGAGACCCAGTACTTC.

The sample holds one count of this clone. The V gene is TRBV15, the J gene TRBJ1-2; unclear D gene. The CDR3 spans 15 residues. Germline V gene data show CDR1 as LNHNV and CDR2 as YYDKDF (reference sequence). Trimming shortened V by 0 bases and J by 6 bases, and 14 bases separated the two germline ends. This CDR3 is CATSRERTIGDGYTF. In DNA, the CDR3 is TGTGCCACCAGCAGAGAGCGAACCATCGGGGATGGCTACACCTTC.

This sequence joins TRBV19 and TRBJ1-5; 7 bases are a match to TRBD1. CDR1 is LNHDA and CDR2 is SQIVND in the germline V gene (reference sequence). The CDR3 loop spans 17 amino acids. The junction had 11 bases not matched to a gene; V was cut back by 6 bases and J by 0 bases. The CDR3 nucleotides read TGTGCCAGTAGAGCCCCCCTACAGGGGCCTAGCAATCAGCCCCAGCATTTT. Translation: CASRAPLQGPSNQPQHF.

The V call is TRBV11-2, the J call TRBJ1-2, with D tentatively TRBD1 (5 bases). The germline gives CDR1 SGHAT, CDR2 FQNNGV. The CDR3 spans 14 residues. V was shortened by 3 bases and J by 8 bases, with 16 bases between the two germline ends. CDR3 nucleotides: TGTGCCAGCAGCTTGGCAAGCGGGGACTTAGGCTACACCTTC. Translation gives CASSLASGDLGYTF.

This clone was observed once. The chain carries TRBV7-9 and TRBJ1-4; possible D gene TRBD1, 5 bases. V shed 6 bases and J shed 7 bases, with 18 bases lying between them. The CDR3 consists of 15 residues. Germline V gene data show CDR1 as SEHNR and CDR2 as FQNEAQ (reference sequence). CDR3 nucleotides: TGTGCCAGCAGTCCCCTAGGAGGGGCGCGTGAAAAACTGTTTTTT. Protein product: CASSPLGGAREKLFF.

V gene TRBV7-8 combines with J gene TRBJ1-5; D might be TRBD1 (5 bases). Trimming took off 0 bases at V and 2 bases at J, with 11 bases between the two ends. Looked up from germline, CDR1 is SGHVS and CDR2 is FQNEAQ. This CDR3 region has 16 residues. The chain's CDR3 is CASSLAGGDGNQPQHF. For the CDR3, the DNA is TGTGCCAGCAGCTTAGCGGGGGGGGACGGCAATCAGCCCCAGCATTTT.

The rearrangement links TRBV5-8 to TRBJ2-1, with TRBD2 identical over 8 bases. V was pared by 1 base and J by 5 bases, with 8 bases of the junction left unmatched. The germline gives CDR1 SGHTS, CDR2 YDEGEE. The CDR3 length is 16 residues. The CDR3 region is CASSLWRGALHNEQFF. For the CDR3, the DNA is TGTGCCAGCAGCTTGTGGCGGGGGGCCCTTCACAATGAGCAGTTCTTC.

This clone was observed a single time. This chain joins TRBV19 and TRBJ1-1, with 7 bases aligning to TRBD1. Losses at the gene ends were 3 bases for V and 0 bases for J; bases not matched to a gene: 10. CDR3 length: 17 residues. Germline V gives CDR1 LNHDA, CDR2 SQIVND (reference sequence). CDR3 loop: CASSIGWSGTVNTEAFF. CDR3 nucleotides: TGTGCCAGTAGTATCGGGTGGTCCGGGACAGTGAACACTGAAGCTTTCTTT.

The chain couples TRBV2 to TRBJ2-1; TRBD2 agrees at 7 bases. The CDR3 sequence is 19 residues long. The germline gives CDR1 SNHLY, CDR2 FYNNEI. The junction had 14 bases not matched to a gene; V was cut back by 0 bases and J by 3 bases. CDR3 coding DNA: TGTGCCAGCAGTGAAGCGAAGAAACCCGGGACTACCTTCTACAATGAGCAGTTCTTC. Translated: CASSEAKKPGTTFYNEQFF.

The V gene is TRBV30, the J gene TRBJ1-1; 7 nucleotides match TRBD1. The J segment lost 7 bases and the V segment lost 0 bases, leaving 5 bases of the junction unmatched. Germline CDR1 is GTSNPN and CDR2 is SVGIG (reference sequence). This CDR3 is built from 13 residues. The CDR3 nucleotides are TGTGCCTGGAGTGTACAGGGGTGGGTTGAAGCTTTCTTT. Translated: CAWSVQGWVEAFF.

The chain recombines TRBV4-3 with TRBJ1-4, with D unresolved. The V end was cut by 0 bases, the J end by 3 bases, with 8 bases between. This CDR3 contains 15 residues. Germline CDR1 reads LGHNA; CDR2 reads YSLEER. CDR3 sequence (DNA): TGCGCCAGCAGCCAAGATGGGCTCCCTAATGAAAAACTGTTTTTT. It specifies CASSQDGLPNEKLFF.

The CDR3 nucleotides are TGCAGTGCCCTCTCCCAGGTGGGCTACACCTTC. Protein: CSALSQVGYTF. V gene TRBV20-1 combines with J gene TRBJ1-2; D gene uncertain. CDR1 DFQATT and CDR2 SNEGSKA come from the germline V gene (reference sequence). The CDR3 totals 11 residues. The V end lost 6 bases, the J end lost 8 bases, and 13 bases lay between the germline ends.

The chain links TRBV11-2 to TRBJ2-5; tentative D call: TRBD1 (6 bases). Germline V CDR1 and CDR2: SGHAT, FQNNGV. The CDR3 consists of 13 residues. V was pared by 7 bases and J by 3 bases, with 12 bases between. The CDR3 DNA is TGTGCCAGCAACCCGGCAGGGGAAGAGACCCAGTACTTC. As protein: CASNPAGEETQYF.

CDR3 DNA: TGTGCCAGCAGTTCATACAGGGATATTTTGTCAAACTATGGCTACACCTTC. Translated: CASSSYRDILSNYGYTF. This chain uses TRBV5-4 with TRBJ1-2; possible D gene TRBD1, 6 bases. The CDR3 runs to 17 residues. Germline lookup yields CDR1 SGHNT and CDR2 YYREEE (reference sequence). V was cut by 5 bases and J by 2 bases, with 22 bases left in between.

This clone has only one observation. This chain joins TRBV13 and TRBJ2-1, with TRBD1 as a possible D gene (5 bases). CDR3 length: 17 residues. Germline values: CDR1 PRHDT, CDR2 FYEKMQ (reference sequence). V was clipped by 1 base and J by 2 bases, with 15 bases between them. CDR3 sequence (DNA): TGTGCCAGCAGCTTAGAAAGTAGGGGCAAAACCTACAATGAGCAGTTCTTC. Amino acids: CASSLESRGKTYNEQFF.

The V and J genes are TRBV30 and TRBJ1-1, with TRBD1 matching over 7 bases. CDR3 size: 17 residues. V shed 0 bases, J shed 5 bases, and the junction held 15 bases outside the gene matches. CDR1 is GTSNPN, CDR2 SVGIG, per germline (reference sequence). CDR3 loop: CAWSVRTGGTQGTEAFF. The CDR3 DNA reads as TGTGCCTGGAGTGTACGGACAGGCGGTACCCAGGGTACTGAAGCTTTCTTT.